Shown below are 24 T cell receptor beta chains from a single sample sequenced in a study of T cell repertoires in cytomegalovirus infection. TCRdb itself ran the reads through MiXCR, one entry per CDR3 protein. The sample contains approximately 76,000 distinct CDR3 sequences, 3% to 4.5% of which appear only once. The sample taken for sequencing was PBMCs. The receptors come from a human donor in good health (CMV status not recorded). Some clones in this sample may be carry-over from other donors' samples.

This clonotype showed up many times. This chain joins TRBV2 and TRBJ1-1; 9 bases agree with TRBD1. CDR1 and CDR2 (germline): SNHLY, FYNNEI. V was clipped by 4 bases and J by 1 base; unmatched bases: 1. The CDR3 sequence is 14 residues long. The CDR3 nucleotides read TGTGCCAGCAGTGGACAGGGGGAGAACACTGAAGCTTTCTTT. Translating it yields CASSGQGENTEAFF. Full variable domain (outside the CDR3, taken from reference TRBV2 and TRBJ1-1): EPEVTQTPSHQVTQMGQEVILRCVPISNHLYFYWYRQILGQKVEFLVSFYNNEISEKSEIFDDQFSVERPDGSNFTLKIRSTKLEDSAMYFCASSGQGENTEAFFGQGTRLTVV.

In this sample, this clonotype turned up many times. CDR3 amino acids: CASRSGSATTEQYF. Here the CDR3 DNA reads TGTGCCAGCAGATCGGGGTCAGCTACTACCGAGCAGTACTTC. V and J are TRBV7-2 and TRBJ2-7, with D perhaps TRBD2 (5 bases). The V end lost 6 bases, the J end lost 6 bases, and 18 bases lay between the germline ends. This CDR3 is built from 14 residues. CDR1 and CDR2 (germline): SGHTA, FQGNSA.

This clonotype has ten or more counts. The J gene is TRBJ2-7, the V gene TRBV7-9, with a weak D call TRBD1 (5 bases). CDR3 length: 13 residues. Germline-derived CDR1 and CDR2 are SEHNR and FQNEAQ (reference sequence). The V gene lost 8 bases and the J gene lost 1 base, with 12 bases spanning the gap. CDR3 DNA sequence: TGTGCCAGCCTGGGGCCACCTTCCTACGAGCAGTACTTC. As protein: CASLGPPSYEQYF.

This chain uses TRBV7-2 with TRBJ1-5; D not resolved. Per germline, CDR1 SGHTA and CDR2 FQGNSA. The CDR3 covers 13 residues. Trimming took off 2 bases at V and 6 bases at J, with 8 bases between the two ends. The DNA for the CDR3 is TGTGCCAGCAGCTTATCGCATAGTCAGCCCCAGCATTTT. Its translation is CASSLSHSQPQHF.

Only a few counts were recorded for this clonotype. J is TRBJ1-4 and V is TRBV6-1; D is unresolved. Trimming took off 10 bases at V and 0 bases at J, with 12 bases between the two ends. This CDR3 has 14 amino acids. The germline gives CDR1 MNHNS, CDR2 SASEGT. The CDR3 sequence is CATKGESTNEKLFF. The CDR3 DNA sequence: TGTGCCACCAAGGGAGAGTCAACTAATGAAAAACTGTTTTTT.

A few counts support this clonotype. V usage is TRBV20-1 and J usage is TRBJ1-2; 7 bases are shared with TRBD1. V shed 3 bases, J shed 2 bases, and the junction held 9 bases outside the gene matches. This CDR3 is built from 15 residues. In germline, CDR1 is DFQATT, CDR2 SNEGSKA (reference sequence). In nucleotides, the CDR3 is TGCAGTGCTAGGTTGAGGACAGGCAGAAACTATGGCTACACCTTC. Its translation: CSARLRTGRNYGYTF.

This clonotype was detected ten times or more. V is TRBV13 and J is TRBJ2-1; the D is unclear. The V end lost 3 bases, the J end lost 6 bases, and 6 bases lay between the germline ends. Germline CDR1 and CDR2: PRHDT and FYEKMQ (reference sequence). The length of the CDR3 is 12 residues. The chain's CDR3 is CASSFNFNEQFF. The CDR3 nucleotides are TGTGCCAGCAGCTTTAACTTCAATGAGCAGTTCTTC.

In this sample, this clonotype turned up many times. For the CDR3, the DNA is TGTGCCAGCAGTGAAAGGGGAAGGGACAACTTAGGGACAGATACGCAGTATTTT. It yields the protein CASSERGRDNLGTDTQYF. The chain couples TRBV6-1 to TRBJ2-3; weak D call: TRBD1 (6 bases). Trimming took 2 bases from V and 3 from J, leaving 21 bases between them. Germline lookup yields CDR1 MNHNS and CDR2 SASEGT. CDR3 length: 18 amino acids.

This clonotype was detected many times. The genes are TRBV28 and TRBJ1-3; unclear D gene. Germline V lookup: CDR1 MDHEN, CDR2 SYDVKM. Trimming took off 4 bases at V and 9 bases at J, with 7 bases between the two ends. CDR3 length equals 11 residues. The CDR3 protein is CASSSEGTIYF. The CDR3 nucleotides read TGTGCCAGCAGTTCCGAGGGCACCATATATTTT.

In its sample, this clonotype was seen many times. This chain connects TRBV6-2 or TRBV6-3 to TRBJ2-1; D is possibly TRBD1 (6 bases). The CDR3 totals 11 residues. V was clipped by 10 bases and J by 5 bases, with 9 bases between them. Germline loops: CDR1 MNHEY, CDR2 SVGEGT. CDR3 amino acids: CATGQHNEQFF. The CDR3 DNA follows: TGTGCCACAGGACAGCACAATGAGCAGTTCTTC.

Many counts were recorded for this clonotype. The V and J genes are TRBV20-1 and TRBJ1-1; the D gene is possibly TRBD1 (5 bases). Trimming removed 5 bases from V and 4 bases from J, with 17 bases in between. The germline V gene has CDR1 DFQATT and CDR2 SNEGSKA (reference sequence). This CDR3 is built from 14 residues. In DNA, the CDR3 is TGCAGTGCTCCCCAACCAGGGACTGCCACTGAAGCTTTCTTT. It specifies CSAPQPGTATEAFF.

At least ten counts were recorded for this clonotype. The chain couples TRBV4-2 to TRBJ1-2; 9 bases map to TRBD1. Germline V gene sequence: CDR1 LGHNA, CDR2 YNFKEQ. After removal of 4 bases from V and 4 bases from J, the junction contained 4 bases not matched to a gene. The CDR3 extends over 14 amino acids. In DNA form, the CDR3 reads TGTGCCAGCAGCCCGGGACAGGGCGCCTATGGCTACACCTTC. It is translated as CASSPGQGAYGYTF.

This clonotype was seen repeatedly, ten times or more. The rearrangement links TRBV12-3 or TRBV12-4 to TRBJ1-5; the D gene is possibly TRBD1 (5 bases). Trimming stripped 5 bases from V and 9 bases from J, with 8 bases between. CDR3 length: 11 amino acids. In DNA form, the CDR3 reads TGTGCCAGCAGTCGTGGGGGGCCCCAGCATTTT. This translates into CASSRGGPQHF.

This clonotype showed up many times. The chain combines TRBV18 with TRBJ1-5; possibly TRBD1 for D (5 bases). Germline CDR1 is KGHSH and CDR2 is LQKENI. Trimming pared 4 bases from V and 0 bases from J, leaving 13 bases between. The CDR3 has 16 residues. The CDR3 coding sequence is TGTGCCAGCTCACGAGGAGACAGCTATAGCAATCAGCCCCAGCATTTT. Translated, it gives CASSRGDSYSNQPQHF.

This clonotype showed up many times. The V call is TRBV18, the J call TRBJ1-2; no clear D. Germline CDR1 KGHSH, CDR2 LQKENI. The germline V and J ends were trimmed by 0 bases and 9 bases, with 20 bases remaining between them. This CDR3 contains 16 residues. Here the CDR3 DNA reads TGTGCCAGCTCACCACCCAACGGCGGACGGGTCGGGAGCTACACCTTC. Protein product: CASSPPNGGRVGSYTF.

This clonotype was recorded at least ten times. Relative to the germline gene, one junction end is altered; a read error may explain this. The CDR3 here is CVSSPDRIYEQYF. The CDR3 region has the DNA TGTGTCAGCAGCCCCGACAGGATCTACGAGCAGTACTTC. V usage is TRBV5-5 and J usage is TRBJ2-7, with D perhaps TRBD1 (6 bases). This CDR3 region has 13 residues. The V gene's germline CDR1 is SGHKS and CDR2 YYEKEE (reference sequence).

This clonotype was recorded at least ten times. The V and J genes are TRBV12-3 or TRBV12-4 and TRBJ1-6; the match to TRBD1 covers 8 bases. The V segment lost 4 bases and the J segment 12 bases; nucleotides outside the gene matches: 5. The CDR3 consists of 13 residues. Here the CDR3 reads CASSSQGGRPLHF. The DNA of the CDR3 is TGTGCCAGCAGTTCACAGGGGGGTCGACCCCTCCACTTT.

Ten or more counts support this clonotype. The chain employs TRBV6-2 or TRBV6-3 and TRBJ2-1, with 8 positions matching TRBD1. The germline V gene encodes CDR1 MNHEY and CDR2 SVGEGT. Trimming took 4 bases from V and 9 from J; bases not matched to a gene: 8. The CDR3 loop spans 14 amino acids. The CDR3 DNA reads TGTGCCAGCAGTTCTCAGGGGGCGCCCAGTGAGCAGTTCTTC. Protein: CASSSQGAPSEQFF.

There are many counts of this clonotype. The chain is built from TRBV7-2 and TRBJ1-5, with 7 nucleotides matching TRBD1. Germline values: CDR1 SGHTA, CDR2 FQGNSA. The CDR3 is 15 residues long. The V and J ends lost 2 bases and 4 bases, in that order; junction bases with no gene match: 5. The CDR3 DNA sequence: TGTGCCAGCAGCTTACGACAGGGTTCGAATCAGCCCCAGCATTTT. As protein: CASSLRQGSNQPQHF.

In its sample, this clonotype was seen many times. J is TRBJ2-1 and V is TRBV4-1, with a tentative D call TRBD2 (5 bases). Germline values: CDR1 MGHRA, CDR2 YSYEKL. This CDR3 region has 15 residues. With 6 bases removed from V and 2 bases from J, the gap between germline ends came to 14 bases. As DNA, the CDR3 is TGCGCCAGCAGGGGTCTAGCTCACACCTACAATGAGCAGTTCTTC. It encodes CASRGLAHTYNEQFF.

This clonotype was seen at least ten times. The chain combines TRBV7-2 with TRBJ1-5; weak D call: TRBD1 (6 bases). Between the trimmed V and J ends, which lost 5 bases and 7 bases, there was a span of 15 bases. The CDR3 totals 14 residues. Germline CDR1 and CDR2: SGHTA and FQGNSA. CDR3 region: CASSPRGGGQPQHF. The CDR3 DNA is TGTGCCAGCAGCCCCCGCGGGGGGGGCCAGCCCCAGCATTTT. The full variable domain, in which reference TRBV7-2 and TRBJ1-5 provide the parts outside the CDR3, is GAGVSQSPSNKVTEKGKDVELRCDPISGHTALYWYRQSLGQGLEFLIYFQGNSAPDKSGLPSDRFSAERTGGSVSTLTIQRTQQEDSAVYLCASSPRGGGQPQHFGDGTRLSIL.

In its sample, this clonotype was seen many times. The chain carries TRBV28 and TRBJ1-5, with TRBD1 identical over 10 bases. CDR1 is MDHEN and CDR2 is SYDVKM in the germline V gene. This CDR3 contains 14 residues. V shed 6 bases and J 7 bases; nucleotides not matched to a gene: 6. CDR3: CASSQGQGIQPQHF. For the CDR3, the DNA is TGTGCCAGCAGCCAGGGACAGGGGATCCAGCCCCAGCATTTT.

This clonotype was recorded at least ten times. The gene calls are TRBV30 and TRBJ1-2; TRBD1 agrees at 7 bases. This CDR3 is built from 16 residues. The germline V gene has CDR1 GTSNPN and CDR2 SVGIG (reference sequence). Trimming cost V 6 bases and J 8 bases; bases outside gene matches: 21. The CDR3 DNA follows: TGTGCCTGTCCCACTACCGGACGGGGACAGAAGTGGGGCTACACCTTC. This translates into CACPTTGRGQKWGYTF.

This clonotype was seen ten or more times. The V gene is TRBV7-6, the J gene TRBJ1-1, with 8 bases aligning to TRBD1. The CDR3 is 14 residues long. The junction had 8 bases not matched to a gene; V was cut back by 5 bases and J by 6 bases. Germline assignment: CDR1 SGHVS and CDR2 FNYEAQ. In DNA form, the CDR3 reads TGTGCCAGCAGCGGATCAGGGGGCGACCCTGAAGCTTTCTTT. Its translation: CASSGSGGDPEAFF.